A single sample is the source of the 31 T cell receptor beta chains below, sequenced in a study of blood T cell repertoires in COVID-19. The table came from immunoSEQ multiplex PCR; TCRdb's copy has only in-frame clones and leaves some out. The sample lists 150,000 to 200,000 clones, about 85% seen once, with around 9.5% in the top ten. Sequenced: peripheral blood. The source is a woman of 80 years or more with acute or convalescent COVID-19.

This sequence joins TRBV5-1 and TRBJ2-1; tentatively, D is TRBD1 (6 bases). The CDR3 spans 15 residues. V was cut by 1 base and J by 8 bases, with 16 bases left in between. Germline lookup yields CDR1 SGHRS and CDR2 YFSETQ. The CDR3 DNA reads TGCGCCAGCAGCTTGTACAGGACAGTGGACTATGAGCAGTTCTTC. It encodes CASSLYRTVDYEQFF.

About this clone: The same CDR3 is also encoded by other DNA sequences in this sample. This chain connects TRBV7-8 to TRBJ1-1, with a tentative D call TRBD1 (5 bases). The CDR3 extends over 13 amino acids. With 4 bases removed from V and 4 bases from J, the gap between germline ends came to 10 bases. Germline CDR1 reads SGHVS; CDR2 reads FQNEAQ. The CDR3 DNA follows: TGTGCCAGCAGCTCTCAGGGTGGCACTGAAGCTTTCTTT. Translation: CASSSQGGTEAFF. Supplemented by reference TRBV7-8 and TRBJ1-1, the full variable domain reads GAGVSQSPRYKVAKRGQDVALRCDPISGHVSLFWYQQALGQGPEFLTYFQNEAQLDKSGLPSDRFFAERPEGSVSTLKIQRTQQEDSAVYLCASSSQGGTEAFFGQGTRLTVV.

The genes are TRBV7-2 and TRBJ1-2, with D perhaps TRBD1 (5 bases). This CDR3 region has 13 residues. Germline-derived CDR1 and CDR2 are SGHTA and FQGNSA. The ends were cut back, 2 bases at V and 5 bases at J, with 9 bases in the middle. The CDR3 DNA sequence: TGTGCCAGCAGCTTACAGGGCATTTATGGCTACACCTTC. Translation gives CASSLQGIYGYTF.

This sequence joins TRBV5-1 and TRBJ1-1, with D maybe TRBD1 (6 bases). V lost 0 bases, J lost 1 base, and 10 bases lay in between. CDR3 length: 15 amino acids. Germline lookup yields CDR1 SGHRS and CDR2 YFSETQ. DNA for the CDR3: TGCGCCAGCAGCTTGGAGGGGGTCACGAACACTGAAGCTTTCTTT. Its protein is CASSLEGVTNTEAFF.

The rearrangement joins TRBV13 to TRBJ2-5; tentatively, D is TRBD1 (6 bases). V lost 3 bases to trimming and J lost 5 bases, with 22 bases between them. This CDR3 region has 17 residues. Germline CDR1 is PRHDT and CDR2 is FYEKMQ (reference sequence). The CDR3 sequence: CASSFLFGTSAVETQYF. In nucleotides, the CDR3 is TGTGCCAGCAGCTTCCTCTTTGGGACATCGGCCGTCGAGACCCAGTACTTC.

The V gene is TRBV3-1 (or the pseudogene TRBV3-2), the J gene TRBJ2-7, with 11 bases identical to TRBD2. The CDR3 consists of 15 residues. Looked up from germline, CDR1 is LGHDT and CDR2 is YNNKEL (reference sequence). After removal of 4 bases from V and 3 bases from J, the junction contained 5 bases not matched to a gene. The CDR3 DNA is TGTGCCAGCAGCCCTCCGGGACTAGCGGTCTACGAGCAGTACTTC. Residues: CASSPPGLAVYEQYF.

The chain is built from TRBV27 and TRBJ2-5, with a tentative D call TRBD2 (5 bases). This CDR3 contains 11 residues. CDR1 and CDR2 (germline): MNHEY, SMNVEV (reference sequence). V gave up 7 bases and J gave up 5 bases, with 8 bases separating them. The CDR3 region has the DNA TGTGCCAGCAAGACGGGGGAGACCCAGTACTTC. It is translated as CASKTGETQYF.

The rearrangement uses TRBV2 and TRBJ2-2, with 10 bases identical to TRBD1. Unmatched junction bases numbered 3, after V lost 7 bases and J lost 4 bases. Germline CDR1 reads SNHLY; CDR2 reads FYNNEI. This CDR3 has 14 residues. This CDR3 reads CASKGQGGTGELFF. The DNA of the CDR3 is TGTGCCAGCAAAGGACAGGGGGGCACCGGGGAGCTGTTTTTT.

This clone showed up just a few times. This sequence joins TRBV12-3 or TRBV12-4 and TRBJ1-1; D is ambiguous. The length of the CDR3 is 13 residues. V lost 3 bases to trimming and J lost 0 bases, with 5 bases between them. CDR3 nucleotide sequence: TGTGCCAGCAGTTTTCAGATGAACACTGAAGCTTTCTTT. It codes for CASSFQMNTEAFF.

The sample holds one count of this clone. CDR3 DNA sequence: TGTGCCAGCAGCTCACGGAGCGGGAGCTCCCCCGGGGAGCTGTTTTTT. Translation: CASSSRSGSSPGELFF. The chain couples TRBV7-7 to TRBJ2-2; 8 bases fit TRBD2. CDR3 length equals 16 residues. Trimming removed 4 bases from V and 6 bases from J; junction bases left unmatched: 10. The V gene's germline CDR1 is SSHAT and CDR2 FNYEAQ (reference sequence). Using reference TRBV7-7 and TRBJ2-2 for the parts outside the CDR3, the full variable domain is GAGVSQSPRYKVTKRGQDVTLRCDPISSHATLYWYQQALGQGPEFLTYFNYEAQPDKSGLPSDRFSAERPEGSISTLTIQRTEQRDSAMYRCASSSRSGSSPGELFFGEGSRLTVL.

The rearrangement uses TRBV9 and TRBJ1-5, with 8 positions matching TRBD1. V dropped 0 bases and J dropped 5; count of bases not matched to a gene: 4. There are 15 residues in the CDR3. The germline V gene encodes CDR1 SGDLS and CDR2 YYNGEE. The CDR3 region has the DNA TGTGCCAGCAGCGTAGGCTCAGGGGGCGATCAGCCCCAGCATTTT. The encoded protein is CASSVGSGGDQPQHF. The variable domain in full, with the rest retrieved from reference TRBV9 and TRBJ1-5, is DSGVTQTPKHLITATGQRVTLRCSPRSGDLSVYWYQQSLDQGLQFLIQYYNGEERAKGNILERFSAQQFPDLHSELNLSSLELGDSALYFCASSVGSGGDQPQHFGDGTRLSIL.

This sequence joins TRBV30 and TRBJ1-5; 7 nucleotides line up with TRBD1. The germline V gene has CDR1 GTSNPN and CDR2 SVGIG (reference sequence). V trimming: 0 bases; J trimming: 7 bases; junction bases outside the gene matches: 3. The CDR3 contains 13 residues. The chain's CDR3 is CAWSVQGRQPQHF. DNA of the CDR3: TGTGCCTGGAGTGTACAGGGGCGGCAGCCCCAGCATTTT.

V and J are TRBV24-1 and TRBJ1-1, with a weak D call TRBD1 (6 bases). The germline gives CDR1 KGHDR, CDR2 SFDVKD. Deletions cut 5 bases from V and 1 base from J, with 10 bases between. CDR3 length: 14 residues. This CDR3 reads CATSGDRRNTEAFF. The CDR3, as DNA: TGTGCCACCAGTGGTGACAGGAGGAACACTGAAGCTTTCTTT.

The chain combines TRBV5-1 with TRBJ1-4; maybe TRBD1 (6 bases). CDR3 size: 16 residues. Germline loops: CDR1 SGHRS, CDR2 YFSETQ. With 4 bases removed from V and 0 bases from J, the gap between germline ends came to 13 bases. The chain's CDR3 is CASSPPEGATNEKLFF. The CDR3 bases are TGCGCCAGCAGCCCACCTGAGGGGGCAACTAATGAAAAACTGTTTTTT.

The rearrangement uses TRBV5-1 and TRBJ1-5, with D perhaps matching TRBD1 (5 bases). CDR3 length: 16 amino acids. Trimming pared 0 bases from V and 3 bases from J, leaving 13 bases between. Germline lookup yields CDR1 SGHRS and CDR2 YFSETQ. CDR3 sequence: CASSLAGPSDNQPQHF. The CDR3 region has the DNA TGCGCCAGCAGCTTGGCAGGGCCGTCAGACAATCAGCCCCAGCATTTT.

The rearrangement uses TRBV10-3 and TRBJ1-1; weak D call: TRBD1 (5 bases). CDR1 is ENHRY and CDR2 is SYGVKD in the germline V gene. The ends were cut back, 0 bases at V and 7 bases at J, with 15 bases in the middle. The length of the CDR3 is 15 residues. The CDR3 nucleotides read TGTGCCATCAGTGAGTCGAGAGCCACAGGTGGTGAAGCTTTCTTT. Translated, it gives CAISESRATGGEAFF.

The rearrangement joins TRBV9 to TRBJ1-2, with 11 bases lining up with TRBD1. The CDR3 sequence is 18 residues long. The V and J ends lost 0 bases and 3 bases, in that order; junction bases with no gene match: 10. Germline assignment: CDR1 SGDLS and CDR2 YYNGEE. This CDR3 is CASSVEPQGQGADYGYTF. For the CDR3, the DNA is TGTGCCAGCAGCGTAGAGCCCCAAGGACAGGGGGCGGACTATGGCTACACCTTC.

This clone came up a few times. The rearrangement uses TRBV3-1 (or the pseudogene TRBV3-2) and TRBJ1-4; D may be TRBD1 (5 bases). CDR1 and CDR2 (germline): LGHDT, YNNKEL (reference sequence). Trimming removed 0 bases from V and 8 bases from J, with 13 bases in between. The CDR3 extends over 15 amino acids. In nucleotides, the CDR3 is TGTGCCAGCAGCCAAGACGCGGGGGAGAGGGAAAAACTGTTTTTT. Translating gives CASSQDAGEREKLFF.

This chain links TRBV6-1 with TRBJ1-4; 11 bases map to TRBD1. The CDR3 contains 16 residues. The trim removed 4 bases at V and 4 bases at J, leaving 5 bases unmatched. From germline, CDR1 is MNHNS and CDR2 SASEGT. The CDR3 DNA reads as TGTGCCAGCAGTGGGGGACAGGGGGTTGGTAATGAAAAACTGTTTTTT. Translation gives CASSGGQGVGNEKLFF.

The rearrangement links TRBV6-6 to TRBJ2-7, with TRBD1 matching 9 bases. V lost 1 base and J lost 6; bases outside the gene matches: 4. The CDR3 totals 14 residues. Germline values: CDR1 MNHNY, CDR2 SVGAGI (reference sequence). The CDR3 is CASSYWDRASEQYF. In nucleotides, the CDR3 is TGTGCCAGCAGTTACTGGGACAGGGCTTCCGAGCAGTACTTC.

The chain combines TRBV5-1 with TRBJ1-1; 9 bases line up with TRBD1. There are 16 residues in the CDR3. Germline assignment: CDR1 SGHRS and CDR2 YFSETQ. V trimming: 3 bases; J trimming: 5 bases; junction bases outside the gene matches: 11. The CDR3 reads CASSSGGTGLWTEAFF. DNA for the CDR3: TGCGCCAGCAGCTCAGGGGGGACAGGGCTGTGGACTGAAGCTTTCTTT.

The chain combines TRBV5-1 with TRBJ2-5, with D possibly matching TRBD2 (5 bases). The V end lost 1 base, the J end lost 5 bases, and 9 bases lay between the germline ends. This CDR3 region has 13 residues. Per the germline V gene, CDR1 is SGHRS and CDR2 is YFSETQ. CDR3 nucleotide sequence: TGCGCCAGCAGCTTGTCAGCGGTCGAGACCCAGTACTTC. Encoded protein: CASSLSAVETQYF.

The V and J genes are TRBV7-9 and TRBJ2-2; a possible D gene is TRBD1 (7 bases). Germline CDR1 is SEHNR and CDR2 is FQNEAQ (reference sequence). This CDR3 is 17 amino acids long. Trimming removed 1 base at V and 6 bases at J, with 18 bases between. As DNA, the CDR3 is TGTGCCAGCAGCTTAGGCGGAGGGGGCGCGAAAGCCGGGGAGCTGTTTTTT. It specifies CASSLGGGGAKAGELFF. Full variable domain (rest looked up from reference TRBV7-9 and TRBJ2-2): DTGVSQNPRHKITKRGQNVTFRCDPISEHNRLYWYRQTLGQGPEFLTYFQNEAQLEKSRLLSDRFSAERPKGSFSTLEIQRTEQGDSAMYLCASSLGGGGAKAGELFFGEGSRLTVL.

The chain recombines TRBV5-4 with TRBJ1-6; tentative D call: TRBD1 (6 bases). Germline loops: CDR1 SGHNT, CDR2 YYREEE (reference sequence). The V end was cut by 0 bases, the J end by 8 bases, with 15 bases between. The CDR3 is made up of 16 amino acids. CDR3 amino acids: CASSLGQVDWDSPLHF. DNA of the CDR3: TGTGCCAGCAGCTTGGGACAGGTCGACTGGGATTCACCCCTCCACTTT.

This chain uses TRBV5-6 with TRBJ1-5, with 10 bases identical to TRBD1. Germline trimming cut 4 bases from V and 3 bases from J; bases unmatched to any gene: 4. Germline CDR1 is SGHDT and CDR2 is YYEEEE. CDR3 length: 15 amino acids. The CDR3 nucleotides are TGTGCCAGCAGCCCGGGGACAGGGGTCAATCAGCCCCAGCATTTT. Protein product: CASSPGTGVNQPQHF.

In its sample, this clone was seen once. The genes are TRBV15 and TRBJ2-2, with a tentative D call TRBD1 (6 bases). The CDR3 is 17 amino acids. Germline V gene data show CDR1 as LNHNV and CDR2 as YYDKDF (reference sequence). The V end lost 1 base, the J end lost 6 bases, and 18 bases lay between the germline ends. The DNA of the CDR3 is TGTGCCACCAGCAGAGGCAGGGGTGCAGCCTTTTCCGGGGAGCTGTTTTTT. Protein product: CATSRGRGAAFSGELFF.

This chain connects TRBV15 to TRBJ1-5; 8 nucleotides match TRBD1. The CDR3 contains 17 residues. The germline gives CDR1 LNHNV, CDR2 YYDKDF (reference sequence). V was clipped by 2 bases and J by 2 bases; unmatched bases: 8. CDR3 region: CATSRNDRGVGNQPQHF. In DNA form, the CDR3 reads TGTGCCACCAGCAGAAACGACAGGGGTGTAGGCAATCAGCCCCAGCATTTT.

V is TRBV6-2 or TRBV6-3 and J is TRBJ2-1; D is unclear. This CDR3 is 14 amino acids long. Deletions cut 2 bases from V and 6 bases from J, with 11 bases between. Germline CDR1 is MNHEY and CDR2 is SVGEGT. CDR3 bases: TGTGCCAGCAGTTACACGGTAGCCCCCAATGAGCAGTTCTTC. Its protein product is CASSYTVAPNEQFF.

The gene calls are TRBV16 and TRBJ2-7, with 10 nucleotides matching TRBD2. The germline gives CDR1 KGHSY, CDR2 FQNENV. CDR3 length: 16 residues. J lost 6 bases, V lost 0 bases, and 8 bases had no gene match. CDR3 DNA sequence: TGTGCCAGCAGCCAATCGGGAAGCGGGGGGGCTGGCGAGCAGTACTTC. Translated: CASSQSGSGGAGEQYF.

CDR3 loop: CASKRGGGPQHF. The CDR3 region has the DNA TGTGCCAGCAAGAGGGGGGGAGGGCCCCAGCATTTT. This chain joins TRBV6-5 and TRBJ1-5, with D possibly matching TRBD1 (6 bases). The length of the CDR3 is 12 residues. Germline V gene sequence: CDR1 MNHEY, CDR2 SVGAGI. Trimming cost V 7 bases and J 9 bases, with 13 bases left between them.

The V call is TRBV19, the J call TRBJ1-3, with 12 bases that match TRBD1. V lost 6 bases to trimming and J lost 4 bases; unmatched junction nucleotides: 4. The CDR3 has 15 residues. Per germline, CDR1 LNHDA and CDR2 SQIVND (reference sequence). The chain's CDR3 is CASRPGQGAGNTIYF. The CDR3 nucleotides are TGTGCCAGTAGGCCGGGACAGGGGGCCGGAAACACCATATATTTT.